The 24 T cell receptor beta chains below come from one sample, sequenced in a study of shared clonotypes between healthy human individuals. Profiled with immunoSEQ multiplex PCR; TCRdb holds only in-frame clones, not every one. This repertoire shows hundreds of thousands of clones, under 80% found once; its top ten account for around 1.6%. The sequencing input was memory CD4+ T cells sorted from blood. The subset denotes: CD45RA-negative fraction. These receptor sequences come from a woman aged 30 to 39 in good health.

J is TRBJ1-1 and V is TRBV2; D perhaps matches TRBD1 (5 bases). Between the trimmed V and J ends, which lost 7 bases and 4 bases, there was a span of 10 bases. CDR3 length: 12 amino acids. Germline V CDR1 and CDR2: SNHLY, FYNNEI. CDR3 coding DNA: TGTGCCAGCATACAAGACAGCACTGAAGCTTTCTTT. It translates to CASIQDSTEAFF.

This CDR3 is CASSPGWDTEAFF. CDR3 coding DNA: TGTGCCAGCAGTCCGGGGTGGGACACTGAAGCTTTCTTT. The chain employs TRBV5-6 and TRBJ1-1; D not resolved. The CDR3 runs to 13 residues. V was cut by 5 bases and J by 3 bases, with 11 bases left in between. CDR1 SGHDT and CDR2 YYEEEE come from the germline V gene.

This clone was observed many times. The chain has TRBV2 and TRBJ1-3; TRBD1 might be the D (5 bases). This CDR3 has 15 amino acids. V gave up 2 bases and J gave up 0 bases, with 8 bases separating them. Per the germline V gene, CDR1 is SNHLY and CDR2 is FYNNEI. For the CDR3, the DNA is TGTGCCAGCAGTGAACGACAGTTCTCTGGAAACACCATATATTTT. Amino acids: CASSERQFSGNTIYF.

V usage is TRBV28 and J usage is TRBJ1-1; 9 positions match TRBD1. Per the germline V gene, CDR1 is MDHEN and CDR2 is SYDVKM. The V segment lost 8 bases and the J segment 3 bases; nucleotides outside the gene matches: 10. The CDR3 sequence is 15 residues long. The CDR3 spells CASRRAGQGHTEAFF. As DNA, the CDR3 is TGTGCCAGCCGGAGGGCGGGACAGGGTCACACTGAAGCTTTCTTT.

The gene calls are TRBV12-5 and TRBJ2-5; D may be TRBD2 (6 bases). The germline CDR1 and CDR2 sequences are LGHNT and FRNRAP. The CDR3 runs 18 residues. The V gene lost 1 base and the J gene lost 2 bases, with 20 bases spanning the gap. The CDR3 region is CASGLGDRGLWGQETQYF. For the CDR3, the DNA is TGTGCTAGTGGTTTGGGCGATCGGGGGTTATGGGGACAAGAGACCCAGTACTTC.

This chain uses TRBV28 with TRBJ1-2, with D uncertain. Germline V gives CDR1 MDHEN, CDR2 SYDVKM. The CDR3 has 12 amino acids. V was clipped by 4 bases and J by 5 bases, with 8 bases between them. The CDR3 spells CASSSREYGYTF. DNA for the CDR3: TGTGCCAGCAGTTCTCGGGAGTATGGCTACACCTTC.

This chain connects TRBV10-1 to TRBJ2-3, with a tentative D call TRBD1 (5 bases). Germline V gene lookup returns CDR1 WNHNN and CDR2 SYGVQD (reference sequence). The CDR3 sequence is 14 residues long. The germline V and J ends were trimmed by 5 bases and 1 base, with 10 bases remaining between them. The CDR3: CASSSRVGTDTQYF. The CDR3 nucleotides read TGCGCCAGCAGTTCCAGGGTTGGCACAGATACGCAGTATTTT.

The V and J genes are TRBV5-8 and TRBJ2-3, with 9 bases identical to TRBD2. The CDR3 has 15 amino acids. The germline V gene has CDR1 SGHTS and CDR2 YDEGEE. Unmatched junction bases numbered 0, after V lost 0 bases and J lost 1 base. CDR3 protein: CASSLGGGGTDTQYF. CDR3 nucleotides: TGTGCCAGCAGCTTGGGCGGGGGGGGCACAGATACGCAGTATTTT.

At least ten counts were recorded for this clone. This chain connects TRBV6-6 to TRBJ1-5; D ambiguous. Germline-derived CDR1 and CDR2 are MNHNY and SVGAGI (reference sequence). Trimming left V 11 bases short and J 4 bases short, with 12 bases between. This CDR3 is 12 amino acids long. For the CDR3, the DNA is TGTGCCGCGGCGAGAGTAAATCAGCCCCAGCATTTT. Its protein is CAAARVNQPQHF.

This clone was detected only once. This chain joins TRBV6-5 and TRBJ1-1; D is undetermined. V dropped 0 bases and J dropped 5 bases, with 13 bases sitting between them. Germline CDR1 and CDR2: MNHEY and SVGAGI. CDR3 size: 15 residues. The CDR3 loop reads CASSYSIEVRTEAFF. As DNA, the CDR3 is TGTGCCAGCAGTTACTCGATCGAGGTTCGGACTGAAGCTTTCTTT.

This clone was found once. V gene TRBV6-5 combines with J gene TRBJ2-7; a possible D gene is TRBD1 (6 bases). Germline-derived CDR1 and CDR2 are MNHEY and SVGAGI. Between the trimmed V and J ends, which lost 8 bases and 3 bases, there was a span of 20 bases. The CDR3 consists of 15 residues. CDR3 residues: CASVVDRQMNYEQYF. CDR3 in DNA: TGTGCCAGCGTCGTTGACAGGCAAATGAACTACGAGCAGTACTTC.

V is TRBV28 and J is TRBJ2-1; D call uncertain. Germline CDR1 is MDHEN and CDR2 is SYDVKM. The CDR3 has 11 amino acids. Trimming left V 6 bases short and J 5 bases short, with 5 bases between. The CDR3 loop is CASRHHNEQFF. The CDR3 DNA reads as TGTGCCAGCAGGCATCACAATGAGCAGTTCTTC.

This clone is a singleton in its sample. V is TRBV6-4 and J is TRBJ2-1; perhaps TRBD2 as D (6 bases). Trimming left V 4 bases short and J 12 bases short, with 16 bases between. CDR3 length: 13 residues. From germline, CDR1 is MRHNA and CDR2 SNTAGT. The CDR3 sequence is CASSAHGGRGQFF. In nucleotides, the CDR3 is TGTGCCAGCAGTGCTCACGGAGGGCGTGGGCAGTTCTTC.

The rearrangement joins TRBV28 to TRBJ1-1; D is uncertain. This CDR3 spans 15 amino acids. Between the trimmed V and J ends, which lost 4 bases and 1 base, there was a span of 13 bases. The germline CDR1 and CDR2 sequences are MDHEN and SYDVKM. CDR3: CASSYGDTRNTEAFF. In DNA form, the CDR3 reads TGTGCCAGCAGTTACGGCGACACCCGGAACACTGAAGCTTTCTTT.

V is TRBV27 and J is TRBJ2-2, with 8 bases fitting TRBD1. Germline loops: CDR1 MNHEY, CDR2 SMNVEV (reference sequence). V lost 6 bases to trimming and J lost 2 bases; unmatched junction nucleotides: 8. This CDR3 has 16 amino acids. CDR3 DNA: TGTGCCAGCAGAATAGGACAGGGAACAAACACCGGGGAGCTGTTTTTT. Protein: CASRIGQGTNTGELFF.

This clone has just one count. The V and J genes are TRBV19 and TRBJ1-5, with no clear D. This CDR3 has 15 residues. CDR1 is LNHDA and CDR2 is SQIVND in the germline V gene (reference sequence). V dropped 9 bases and J dropped 11 bases, with 26 bases sitting between them. This chain's CDR3 is CASRADGGSMMAQHF. CDR3 nucleotides: TGTGCCAGCCGAGCGGACGGCGGTTCCATGATGGCCCAGCATTTT.

The chain is built from TRBV19 and TRBJ1-2; 8 nucleotides align to TRBD1. CDR1 is LNHDA, CDR2 SQIVND, per germline (reference sequence). The V and J ends lost 0 bases and 6 bases, in that order; junction bases with no gene match: 9. The CDR3 is made up of 16 amino acids. CDR3 protein: CASSIDRGQTGDGYTF. CDR3 DNA sequence: TGTGCCAGTAGTATAGATCGGGGCCAGACAGGGGATGGCTACACCTTC. The whole variable domain, filled in from reference TRBV19 and TRBJ1-2, reads DGGITQSPKYLFRKEGQNVTLSCEQNLNHDAMYWYRQDPGQGLRLIYYSQIVNDFQKGDIAEGYSVSREKKESFPLTVTSAQKNPTAFYLCASSIDRGQTGDGYTFGSGTRLTVV.

J is TRBJ2-7 and V is TRBV10-3; tentatively, D is TRBD1 (5 bases). The V gene lost 4 bases and the J gene lost 2 bases, with 9 bases spanning the gap. Germline values: CDR1 ENHRY, CDR2 SYGVKD. The CDR3 totals 13 residues. The CDR3 DNA reads TGTGCCATCAGTGGGGGCCGCACCTACGAGCAGTACTTC. This gives the protein CAISGGRTYEQYF.

CDR3 sequence reads: CASSVQDTQYF. CDR3 nucleotides: TGTGCCAGTAGTGTTCAGGATACGCAGTATTTT. The genes are TRBV19 and TRBJ2-3; D call uncertain. Between the trimmed V and J ends, which lost 5 bases and 6 bases, there was a span of 6 bases. Germline V CDR1 and CDR2: LNHDA, SQIVND (reference sequence). The CDR3 loop spans 11 amino acids.

The chain combines TRBV5-1 with TRBJ1-1; D ambiguous. Trimming stripped 6 bases from V and 1 base from J, with 10 bases between. The CDR3 runs to 13 residues. CDR1 and CDR2 from the germline V gene are SGHRS and YFSETQ. The CDR3 DNA reads as TGCGCCAGCACCCAAACACCGAACACTGAAGCTTTCTTT. This encodes CASTQTPNTEAFF.

The rearrangement links TRBV6-1 to TRBJ1-2; D is unresolved. The CDR3 totals 13 residues. Germline V gene data show CDR1 as MNHNS and CDR2 as SASEGT. V was pared by 6 bases and J by 8 bases, with 16 bases between. CDR3 DNA sequence: TGTGCCAGCAGGGATGAGAATTCCGGCGGCTACACCTTC. Amino acids: CASRDENSGGYTF.

This chain connects TRBV6-1 to TRBJ1-4, with unresolved D. The CDR3 sequence is 16 residues long. Trimming left V 4 bases short and J 5 bases short, with 17 bases between. The germline gives CDR1 MNHNS, CDR2 SASEGT. The CDR3 DNA reads TGTGCCAGCAGTGCAGCGCCTATGGGCCGGAATGAAAAACTGTTTTTT. Its protein is CASSAAPMGRNEKLFF.

This chain uses TRBV15 with TRBJ1-4, with D perhaps matching TRBD1 (6 bases). The CDR3 spans 18 residues. Trimming shortened V by 0 bases and J by 2 bases, and 16 bases separated the two germline ends. Germline CDR1 and CDR2: LNHNV and YYDKDF (reference sequence). The CDR3 protein is CATSRDHPGGWTNEKLFF. The DNA of the CDR3 is TGTGCCACCAGCAGAGATCACCCGGGGGGCTGGACTAATGAAAAACTGTTTTTT.

The chain uses TRBV5-1 and TRBJ2-3; D is perhaps TRBD2 (6 bases). Trimming took off 3 bases at V and 0 bases at J, with 14 bases between the two ends. Germline V lookup: CDR1 SGHRS, CDR2 YFSETQ. The CDR3 extends over 16 amino acids. CDR3 bases: TGCGCCAGCAGCTCGTTAGCGGCTACTAGCACAGATACGCAGTATTTT. This translates into CASSSLAATSTDTQYF.